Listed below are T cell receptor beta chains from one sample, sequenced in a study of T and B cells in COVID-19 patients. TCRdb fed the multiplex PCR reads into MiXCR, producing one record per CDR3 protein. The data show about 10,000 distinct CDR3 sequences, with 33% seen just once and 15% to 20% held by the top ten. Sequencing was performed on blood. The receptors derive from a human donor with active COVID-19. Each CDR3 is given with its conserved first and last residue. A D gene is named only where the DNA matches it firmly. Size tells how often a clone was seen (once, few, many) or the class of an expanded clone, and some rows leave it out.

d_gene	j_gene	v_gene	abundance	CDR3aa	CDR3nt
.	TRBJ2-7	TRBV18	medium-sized	CASSPPDTAYEQYF	TGTGCCAGCTCACCACCTGACACTGCCTACGAGCAGTACTTC
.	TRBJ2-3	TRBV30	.	CAWARGADTQYF	TGTGCCTGGGCGAGGGGCGCAGATACGCAGTATTTT
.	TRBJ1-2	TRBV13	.	CASSLNVGSYGYTF	TGTGCCAGCAGCTTAAACGTAGGGTCCTATGGCTACACCTTC
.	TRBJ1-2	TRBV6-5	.	CASSYSNQGHGYTF	TGTGCCAGCAGTTACTCGAACCAGGGTCATGGCTACACCTTC
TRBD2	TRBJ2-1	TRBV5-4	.	CASSLFTSGDYNEQFF	TGTGCCAGCAGCCTCTTCACTAGCGGGGATTACAATGAGCAGTTCTTC
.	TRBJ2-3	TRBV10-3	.	CAISPSQGTQYF	TGTGCCATCAGCCCGAGCCAAGGTACGCAGTATTTT
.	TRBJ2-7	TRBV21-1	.	CASSKGAWDRTYYEQYF	TGTGCCAGCAGCAAAGGTGCGTGGGACAGGACATACTACGAGCAGTACTTC
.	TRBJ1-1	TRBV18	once	CASSPPMANTEAFF	TGTGCCAGCTCACCACCGATGGCGAACACTGAAGCTTTCTTT
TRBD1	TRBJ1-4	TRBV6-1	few	CASRGQATGGLFF	TGTGCCAGCAGGGGACAGGCGACCGGGGGACTGTTTTTT
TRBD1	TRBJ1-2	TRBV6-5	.	CASRRQGFGYTF	TGTGCCAGCAGAAGACAGGGGTTTGGCTACACCTTC
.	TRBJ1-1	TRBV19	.	CASSTRTTASEAFF	TGTGCCAGTAGTACCCGGACCACCGCTTCTGAAGCTTTCTTT
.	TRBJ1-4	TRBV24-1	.	CATSDPLVNEKLFF	TGTGCCACCAGTGATCCTCTGGTTAATGAAAAACTGTTTTTT
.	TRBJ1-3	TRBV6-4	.	CASHTGTGNTIYF	TGTGCCAGCCACACAGGGACAGGAAACACCATATATTTT
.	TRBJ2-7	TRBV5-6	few	CASSLASEQYF	TGTGCCAGCAGCTTGGCGTCGGAGCAGTACTTC
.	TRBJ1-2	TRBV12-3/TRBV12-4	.	CASSLQGRGVGYGYTF	TGTGCCAGCAGTTTACAAGGGAGGGGAGTGGGCTATGGCTACACCTTC
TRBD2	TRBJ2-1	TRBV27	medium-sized	CASSYGTSGYNEQFF	TGTGCCAGCAGTTACGGGACTAGCGGATACAATGAGCAGTTCTTC
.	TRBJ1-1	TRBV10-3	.	CAITESGRGSAEAFF	TGTGCCATCACTGAATCGGGCCGGGGGAGCGCTGAAGCTTTCTTT
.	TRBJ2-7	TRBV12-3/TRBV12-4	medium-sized	CASSPSYEQYF	TGTGCCAGCAGTCCCTCCTACGAGCAGTACTTC
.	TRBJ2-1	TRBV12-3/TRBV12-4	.	CATDQSHRDTPNNEQFF	TGTGCCACCGACCAATCCCACAGGGACACCCCGAACAATGAGCAGTTCTTC
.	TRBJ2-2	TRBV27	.	CASSLDYLTGELFF	TGTGCCAGCAGTTTGGACTATCTCACCGGGGAGCTGTTTTTT
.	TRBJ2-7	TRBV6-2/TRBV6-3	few	CASSYQGLGDYEQYF	TGTGCCAGCAGTTACCAGGGACTGGGGGACTACGAGCAGTACTTC
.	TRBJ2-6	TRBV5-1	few	CASSQPTGTHSGANVLTF	TGCGCCAGCAGCCAACCGACAGGTACTCATTCTGGGGCCAACGTCCTGACTTTC
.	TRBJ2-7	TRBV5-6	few	CASSSPDIYEQYF	TGTGCCAGCAGCTCACCAGACATCTACGAGCAGTACTTC
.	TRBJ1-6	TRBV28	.	CASSLGGLNSPLHF	TGTGCCAGCAGTTTAGGAGGGTTAAATTCACCCCTCCACTTT
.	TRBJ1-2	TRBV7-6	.	CASSQEVGTINYGYTF	TGTGCCAGCAGCCAAGAGGTGGGGACTATTAACTATGGCTACACCTTC
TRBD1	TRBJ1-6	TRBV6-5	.	CASSYAGTGGVYNSPLHF	TGTGCCAGCAGTTACGCCGGGACAGGGGGCGTCTATAATTCACCCCTCCACTTT
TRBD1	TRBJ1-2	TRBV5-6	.	CASSIHRGGYTF	TGTGCCAGCAGCATCCACAGGGGGGGCTACACCTTC
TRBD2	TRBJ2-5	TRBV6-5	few	CASSPQTSGGQETQYF	TGTGCCAGCAGTCCTCAGACTAGCGGGGGACAAGAGACCCAGTACTTC
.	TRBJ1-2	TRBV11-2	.	CASSLAFPGPYGYTF	TGTGCCAGCAGCTTAGCGTTCCCAGGGCCCTATGGCTACACCTTC
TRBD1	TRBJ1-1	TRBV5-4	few	CASSLGGTGEAFF	TGTGCCAGCAGCTTGGGGGGGACAGGTGAAGCTTTCTTT
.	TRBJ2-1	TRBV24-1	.	CATSDFTFPRGSSYNEQFF	TGTGCCACCAGTGATTTTACGTTTCCCCGGGGGAGCTCCTACAATGAGCAGTTCTTC
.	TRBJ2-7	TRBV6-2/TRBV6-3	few	CASSWRGRDEQYF	TGTGCCAGCAGTTGGAGGGGAAGGGACGAGCAGTACTTC
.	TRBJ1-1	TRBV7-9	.	CASSLAAGADTEAFF	TGTGCCAGCAGCTTGGCCGCGGGTGCCGACACTGAAGCTTTCTTT
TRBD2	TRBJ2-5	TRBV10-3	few	CAISESAGVETQYF	TGTGCCATCAGTGAGTCGGCGGGGGTAGAGACCCAGTACTTC
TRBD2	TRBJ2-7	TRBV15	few	CATSRVDLAGGPSYEQYF	TGTGCCACCAGCAGAGTGGATTTAGCGGGGGGCCCTTCCTACGAGCAGTACTTC
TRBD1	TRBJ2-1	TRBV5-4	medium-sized	CASSPTGGNEQFF	TGTGCCAGCAGCCCGACAGGGGGCAATGAGCAGTTCTTC
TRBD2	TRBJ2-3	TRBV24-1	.	CATSDLTSGLRADTQYF	TGTGCCACCAGTGATTTGACTAGCGGGCTAAGGGCAGATACGCAGTATTTT
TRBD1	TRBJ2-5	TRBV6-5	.	CASSTRTGGETQYF	TGTGCCAGCAGTACCCGGACAGGGGGGGAGACCCAGTACTTC
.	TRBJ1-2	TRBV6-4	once	CASSDNPTNYGYTF	TGTGCCAGCAGTGATAACCCGACTAACTATGGCTACACCTTC
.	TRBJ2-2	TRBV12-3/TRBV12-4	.	CASRPGGETGELFF	TGTGCCAGCAGGCCCGGGGGAGAGACCGGGGAGCTGTTTTTT
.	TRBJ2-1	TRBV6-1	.	CATTVKANNEQFF	TGTGCCACTACAGTAAAAGCAAACAATGAGCAGTTCTTC
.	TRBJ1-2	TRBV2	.	CASSPTGGRYTF	TGTGCCAGCAGTCCTACCGGCGGGCGCTACACCTTC